The 8 T cell receptor beta chains below all came from one sample that was sequenced in a study of T cells in localized non-small cell lung cancer. Using immunoSEQ multiplex PCR, the repertoire was profiled, and TCRdb retains in-frame clones only, with some absent. The sample lists tens of thousands of clones, about 90% occurring once. The sequenced sample was peripheral blood, obtained before any cancer treatment. All receptors derive from an older female donor with stage I lung adenocarcinoma.

The rearrangement joins TRBV19 to TRBJ1-1, with D possibly matching TRBD1 (5 bases). CDR1 and CDR2 from the germline V gene are LNHDA and SQIVND (reference sequence). The CDR3 runs to 17 residues. V lost 5 bases and J 1 base, leaving 20 bases between the germline ends. CDR3 protein: CASSGAAPPGENTEAFF. The CDR3 DNA reads TGTGCCAGTAGTGGGGCAGCGCCTCCCGGGGAGAACACTGAAGCTTTCTTT.

The DNA of the CDR3 is TGTGCCAGCAGCTTAGGCGGGGGCCGTGCAGATACGCAGTATTTT. Translated, it gives CASSLGGGRADTQYF. V usage is TRBV7-2 and J usage is TRBJ2-3, with a possible D match to TRBD2 (7 bases). Trimming left V 1 base short and J 4 bases short, with 12 bases between. The CDR3 consists of 15 residues. Germline-derived CDR1 and CDR2 are SGHTA and FQGNSA.

The chain couples TRBV19 to TRBJ1-6; D remains ambiguous. This CDR3 region has 16 residues. Looked up from germline, CDR1 is LNHDA and CDR2 is SQIVND (reference sequence). The V gene lost 5 bases and the J gene lost 5 bases, with 16 bases spanning the gap. The CDR3 sequence: CASSPEAGGDNSPLHF. CDR3 DNA: TGTGCCAGTAGTCCAGAGGCTGGCGGGGATAATTCACCCCTCCACTTT.

The gene calls are TRBV5-1 and TRBJ2-5; no clear D gene. This CDR3 contains 14 residues. Germline V lookup: CDR1 SGHRS, CDR2 YFSETQ. V lost 0 bases and J lost 0, with 6 bases in between. CDR3 sequence reads: CASSLGGDQETQYF. The CDR3 coding sequence is TGCGCCAGCAGCTTGGGTGGAGACCAAGAGACCCAGTACTTC.

This clone was seen once. The chain links TRBV5-6 to TRBJ1-2; no definite D call. The CDR3 consists of 13 residues. Between the trimmed V and J ends, which lost 4 bases and 8 bases, there was a span of 15 bases. Germline loops: CDR1 SGHDT, CDR2 YYEEEE. The CDR3 loop is CASSLAAGRGYTF. CDR3 in DNA: TGTGCCAGCAGCCTGGCGGCGGGCCGCGGCTACACCTTC.

This clone appeared once. V and J are TRBV6-6 and TRBJ1-5; unclear D gene. The germline V gene encodes CDR1 MNHNY and CDR2 SVGAGI (reference sequence). Deletions cut 6 bases from V and 5 bases from J, with 20 bases between. CDR3 length equals 16 residues. For the CDR3, the DNA is TGTGCCAGCAGGGCCGGGAGGGCCGCCGGGGATCAGCCCCAGCATTTT. This codes for CASRAGRAAGDQPQHF.

V gene TRBV19 combines with J gene TRBJ1-1, with D possibly matching TRBD1 (6 bases). CDR3 length: 14 residues. V dropped 2 bases and J dropped 6 bases, with 13 bases sitting between them. Germline V gene data show CDR1 as LNHDA and CDR2 as SQIVND (reference sequence). CDR3 coding DNA: TGTGCCAGTAGTATAAACAGTGAGGGGGCTGAAGCTTTCTTT. Amino acids: CASSINSEGAEAFF. The full variable domain, completed using reference TRBV19 and TRBJ1-1, is DGGITQSPKYLFRKEGQNVTLSCEQNLNHDAMYWYRQDPGQGLRLIYYSQIVNDFQKGDIAEGYSVSREKKESFPLTVTSAQKNPTAFYLCASSINSEGAEAFFGQGTRLTVV.

The count of this clone is one. V usage is TRBV30 and J usage is TRBJ1-2; D is uncertain. This CDR3 spans 11 amino acids. V lost 2 bases and J 6 bases, leaving 7 bases between the germline ends. The V gene's germline CDR1 is GTSNPN and CDR2 SVGIG (reference sequence). The CDR3 coding sequence is TGTGCCTGGAGTCAATTCGATGGCTACACCTTC. This encodes CAWSQFDGYTF.